Presented here are 2 T cell receptor beta chains from one specimen sequenced in a study of T cells in Graves' hyperthyroidism and ophthalmopathy. RNA transcripts served as the template for amplifying TCR beta CDR3 regions. Researchers ran a first-round RT-PCR on the TCR CDR3 using the HTBI primer set. TCRdb re-analysed the multiplex PCR reads in MiXCR, keeping a single row per CDR3 protein. Of more than 350,000 distinct CDR3 sequences in the sample, more than 13% were seen once. Sequencing was done on a sample of blood. These receptors were taken from a woman aged 25 to 45 with Graves' hyperthyroidism.

This clonotype was counted at least ten times. The chain joins TRBV5-1 to TRBJ1-6; a weak D match, TRBD1 (6 bases). The CDR3 is 18 residues long. The germline gives CDR1 SGHRS, CDR2 YFSETQ. V lost 3 bases and J 0 bases, leaving 16 bases between the germline ends. The CDR3 nucleotides are TGCGCCAGCAGCTCCCGACAGGCCTACAGCTCCTATAATTCACCCCTCCACTTT. Its translation is CASSSRQAYSSYNSPLHF.

This clonotype has a count of ten or more. DNA for the CDR3: TGTGCCAGCAGTATATACAGTGGTGAAAAACTGTTTTTT. Translated: CASSIYSGEKLFF. The gene calls are TRBV12-3 or TRBV12-4 and TRBJ1-4; D uncertain. V gave up 5 bases and J gave up 7 bases, with 11 bases separating them. The CDR3 is made up of 13 amino acids.